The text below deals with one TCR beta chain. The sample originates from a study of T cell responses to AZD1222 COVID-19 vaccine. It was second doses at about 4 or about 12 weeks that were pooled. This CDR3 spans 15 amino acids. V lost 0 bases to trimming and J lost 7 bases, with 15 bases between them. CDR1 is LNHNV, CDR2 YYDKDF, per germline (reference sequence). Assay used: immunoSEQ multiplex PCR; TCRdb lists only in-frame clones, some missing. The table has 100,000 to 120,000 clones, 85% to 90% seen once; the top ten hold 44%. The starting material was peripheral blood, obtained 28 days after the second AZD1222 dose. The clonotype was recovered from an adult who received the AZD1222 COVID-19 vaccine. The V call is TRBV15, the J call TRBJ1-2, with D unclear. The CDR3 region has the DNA TGTGCCACCAGCAGAGATAAGAGAGGCCTTGGTGGCTACACCTTC. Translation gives CATSRDKRGLGGYTF.